This entry lists 19 T cell receptor beta chains sequenced from one sample in a study of cytomegalovirus exposure and HLA in healthy donors. The PCR was carried out with 60 Vbeta primers and 13 Jbeta primers. The protocol was immunoSEQ multiplex PCR, while the TCRdb copy is restricted to in-frame clones and leaves out a portion. This table holds some 220,000 clones, just under 85% found once. Sequenced material: PBMCs. Receptors were obtained from a woman aged 40-49 years in good health and CMV-seronegative.

This clone was recorded only once. This chain's CDR3 is CASASYYNSPLHF. The CDR3 DNA reads as TGTGCCAGCGCGTCCTACTATAATTCACCCCTCCACTTT. The chain has TRBV11-2 and TRBJ1-6; D gene unclear. V was cut by 8 bases and J by 3 bases, with 8 bases left in between. The germline CDR1 and CDR2 sequences are SGHAT and FQNNGV. This CDR3 spans 13 amino acids.

The gene calls are TRBV5-1 and TRBJ2-3; D is possibly TRBD1 (7 bases). Germline V lookup: CDR1 SGHRS, CDR2 YFSETQ. The CDR3 loop spans 14 amino acids. V was shortened by 6 bases and J by 4 bases, with 15 bases between the two germline ends. CDR3 in DNA: TGCGCCAGCAATGGAGGGGGCGCAGCAGATACGCAGTATTTT. The encoded protein is CASNGGGAADTQYF.

The chain employs TRBV7-2 and TRBJ2-1; perhaps TRBD1 as D (6 bases). CDR1 is SGHTA, CDR2 FQGNSA, per germline. The CDR3 is made up of 14 amino acids. The germline V and J ends were trimmed by 1 base and 9 bases, with 13 bases remaining between them. This CDR3 is CASSLVLGAAEQFF. In DNA, the CDR3 is TGTGCCAGCAGCTTAGTGTTGGGGGCGGCTGAGCAGTTCTTC.

This rearrangement joins TRBV5-1 to TRBJ2-5, with 8 bases lining up with TRBD1. The better agreement between TRBJ2-7 and the DNA end casts doubt on the J call. Germline lookup yields CDR1 SGHRS and CDR2 YFSETQ. This CDR3 comprises 15 residues. CDR3 nucleotide sequence: TGCGCCAGCAGCCCCGGGACAGGTATGGTATACGAGCAGTACTTC. Its translation is CASSPGTGMVYEQYF.

V is TRBV10-1 and J is TRBJ1-1, with 8 bases fitting TRBD1. The CDR3 spans 13 residues. V shed 8 bases, J shed 1 base, and the junction held 3 bases outside the gene matches. The germline V gene has CDR1 WNHNN and CDR2 SYGVQD (reference sequence). CDR3 residues: CASSGQENTEAFF. The DNA for the CDR3 is TGCGCCAGCTCGGGACAGGAGAACACTGAAGCTTTCTTT.

The chain couples TRBV5-1 to TRBJ2-7; 8 positions agree with TRBD2. The CDR3 has 16 residues. CDR1 SGHRS and CDR2 YFSETQ come from the germline V gene. With 0 bases clipped from V and 1 base from J, the junction kept 6 bases outside the gene matches. The CDR3 loop is CASSLAGGAKSYEQYF. As DNA, the CDR3 is TGCGCCAGCAGCTTGGCCGGGGGGGCTAAATCCTACGAGCAGTACTTC. Based on the CDR3 plus reference TRBV5-1 and TRBJ2-7, the full variable domain is KAGVTQTPRYLIKTRGQQVTLSCSPISGHRSVSWYQQTPGQGLQFLFEYFSETQRNKGNFPGRFSGRQFSNSRSEMNVSTLELGDSALYLCASSLAGGAKSYEQYFGPGTRLTVT.

The chain employs TRBV6-1 and TRBJ1-4; 8 positions agree with TRBD1. V trimming: 4 bases; J trimming: 5 bases; junction bases outside the gene matches: 6. Per germline, CDR1 MNHNS and CDR2 SASEGT. The CDR3 runs 15 residues. Written as DNA, the CDR3 is TGTGCCAGCAGTGGCCGGACAGGGCGAAATGAAAAACTGTTTTTT. Translated, it gives CASSGRTGRNEKLFF.

The V gene is TRBV19, the J gene TRBJ1-2; D is undetermined. From germline, CDR1 is LNHDA and CDR2 SQIVND (reference sequence). The CDR3 length is 15 residues. Trimming took off 3 bases at V and 7 bases at J, with 18 bases between the two ends. The CDR3, as DNA: TGTGCCAGTAGTATTCCGGGTCAATGGCTGGGTGGCTACACCTTC. It yields the protein CASSIPGQWLGGYTF.

The V and J genes are TRBV10-3 and TRBJ1-5; possible D gene TRBD1, 6 bases. From germline, CDR1 is ENHRY and CDR2 SYGVKD. V gave up 0 bases and J gave up 5 bases, with 11 bases separating them. The CDR3 consists of 15 residues. The CDR3 nucleotides read TGTGCCATCAGTGAGTCGACACAGGGAGATCAGCCCCAGCATTTT. Protein sequence: CAISESTQGDQPQHF.

The genes are TRBV5-1 and TRBJ2-1; D is perhaps TRBD2 (7 bases). Trimming took off 0 bases at V and 2 bases at J, with 12 bases between the two ends. The CDR3 is 16 residues long. Per germline, CDR1 SGHRS and CDR2 YFSETQ. In DNA, the CDR3 is TGCGCCAGCAGCTTGGCCTGGGGGGGCCCCTACAATGAGCAGTTCTTC. Translated, it gives CASSLAWGGPYNEQFF.

The chain carries TRBV5-4 and TRBJ1-5; 8 bases are shared with TRBD1. The V gene's germline CDR1 is SGHNT and CDR2 YYREEE (reference sequence). The J segment lost 7 bases and the V segment lost 2 bases, leaving 5 bases of the junction unmatched. This CDR3 is built from 14 residues. For the CDR3, the DNA is TGTGCCAGCAGCTTTGGACAGGGAGACCAGCCCCAGCATTTT. It is translated as CASSFGQGDQPQHF.

The chain joins TRBV5-1 to TRBJ1-1; D possibly corresponds to TRBD1 (6 bases). The CDR3 sequence is 17 residues long. V lost 4 bases to trimming and J lost 3 bases, with 22 bases between them. Germline assignment: CDR1 SGHRS and CDR2 YFSETQ. The CDR3 loop reads CASSPGWQGTRDTEAFF. The CDR3 DNA is TGCGCCAGCAGCCCCGGCTGGCAGGGGACCCGAGACACTGAAGCTTTCTTT.

The J gene is TRBJ2-7, the V gene TRBV7-9, with TRBD1 matching 8 bases. CDR1 is SEHNR and CDR2 is FQNEAQ in the germline V gene (reference sequence). The CDR3 runs 14 residues. Losses at the gene ends were 5 bases for V and 3 bases for J; bases not matched to a gene: 6. The CDR3 nucleotides read TGTGCCAGCAGCATGGGGACAGGTGACTACGAGCAGTACTTC. This translates into CASSMGTGDYEQYF. Full variable domain (remainder filled in from reference TRBV7-9 and TRBJ2-7): DTGVSQNPRHKITKRGQNVTFRCDPISEHNRLYWYRQTLGQGPEFLTYFQNEAQLEKSRLLSDRFSAERPKGSFSTLEIQRTEQGDSAMYLCASSMGTGDYEQYFGPGTRLTVT.

The chain links TRBV7-2 to TRBJ2-3; 9 bases are shared with TRBD1. Germline V gene lookup returns CDR1 SGHTA and CDR2 FQGNSA. Losses at the gene ends were 2 bases for V and 4 bases for J; bases not matched to a gene: 7. The CDR3 is made up of 16 amino acids. This CDR3 is CASSLYGQGRSDTQYF. The CDR3 coding sequence is TGTGCCAGCAGCTTATACGGACAGGGGCGGTCAGATACGCAGTATTTT.

This clone was recorded once. The V gene is TRBV6-5, the J gene TRBJ1-2, with D maybe TRBD1 (5 bases). Deletions cut 2 bases from V and 2 bases from J, with 15 bases between. Germline CDR1 and CDR2: MNHEY and SVGAGI. The CDR3 has 16 amino acids. CDR3: CASSYDTLTGNYGYTF. CDR3 in DNA: TGTGCCAGCAGTTACGATACCCTAACAGGAAACTATGGCTACACCTTC.

The chain is built from TRBV29-1 and TRBJ2-1; a possible D gene is TRBD2 (6 bases). Looked up from germline, CDR1 is SQVTM and CDR2 is ANQGSEA. The CDR3 has 14 residues. The ends were cut back, 7 bases at V and 3 bases at J, with 16 bases in the middle. The CDR3 spells CSARGAGNYNEQFF. As DNA, the CDR3 is TGCAGCGCCCGAGGGGCGGGGAACTACAATGAGCAGTTCTTC.

The chain joins TRBV6-1 to TRBJ1-5; tentatively, D is TRBD1 (6 bases). Germline assignment: CDR1 MNHNS and CDR2 SASEGT. The CDR3 is 13 residues long. V was shortened by 5 bases and J by 7 bases, with 12 bases between the two germline ends. CDR3 residues: CASSITGLQPQHF. The CDR3 bases are TGTGCCAGCAGTATAACAGGGCTCCAGCCCCAGCATTTT.

With respect to this clone: At one of its ends the junction is not consistent with the germline gene, which may arise from a read error. This sequence joins TRBV29-1 and TRBJ1-2; weak D call: TRBD1 (5 bases). Germline V lookup: CDR1 SQVTM, CDR2 ANQGSEA. The CDR3 sequence is 13 residues long. This chain's CDR3 is CSVDRDFNYGYPF. CDR3 coding DNA: TGCAGCGTGGACCGGGACTTTAACTATGGCTACCCCTTC.

The chain uses TRBV7-9 and TRBJ2-1; 9 bases line up with TRBD1. The length of the CDR3 is 15 residues. CDR1 and CDR2 (germline): SEHNR, FQNEAQ (reference sequence). J gave up 7 bases and V 4 bases, and 8 bases lay outside the gene matches. As DNA, the CDR3 is TGTGCCAGCAGCTATCGACAGGGGGAATCTAATGAGCAGTTCTTC. Amino acid sequence: CASSYRQGESNEQFF.